The 3 T cell receptor beta chains below all came from one sample that was sequenced in a study of regulatory T cells in long-lasting Graves disease. Time point described: newly diagnosed GD, antithyroid drugs for less than 3 months. Extracted PBMC RNA gave rise to the TCR library. iRepertoire HTBI primers and Arm-PCR of CDR3 regions built TCR beta libraries. TCRdb recomputed calls from the multiplex PCR reads with MiXCR, one row per CDR3 protein. Of roughly 380,000 distinct CDR3 sequences detected, over 15% appear once; the ten largest clones hold roughly 27%. These same data were also listed under a study on T cells in Graves' hyperthyroidism and ophthalmopathy.

Sequences were derived from peripheral blood mononuclear cells (PBMCs), sampled at new diagnosis, from a patient treated with antithyroid drugs. The receptors derive from a middle-aged man with Graves disease.

In the case of this clonotype: A much larger clone lies a single base off, so this may be a read error. The chain has TRBV20-1 and TRBJ2-1; 7 bases line up with TRBD1. Germline V lookup: CDR1 DFQATT, CDR2 SNEGSKA (reference sequence). The CDR3 extends over 15 amino acids. With V trimmed by 0 bases and J by 6 bases, 8 bases remained unmatched. CDR3 in amino acids: CSARDHRGPFNEQFF. In DNA, the CDR3 is TGCAGTGCTAGAGATCACAGGGGCCCCTTCAATGAGCAGTTCTTC.

This chain connects TRBV20-1 to TRBJ1-4, with D possibly matching TRBD1 (5 bases). The length of the CDR3 is 15 residues. The germline gives CDR1 DFQATT, CDR2 SNEGSKA (reference sequence). The ends were cut back, 0 bases at V and 6 bases at J, with 14 bases in the middle. The CDR3 DNA reads TGCAGTGCTAGAGATATAGGGGACTGGGATGAAAAACTGTTTTTT. Protein sequence: CSARDIGDWDEKLFF.

In the case of this clonotype: This likely stems from a read error, as it lies one base from a far larger clone. The V gene is TRBV6-4, the J gene TRBJ1-5; TRBD1 is a possible D gene (6 bases). The CDR3 has 15 amino acids. V dropped 4 bases and J dropped 3 bases, with 13 bases sitting between them. Germline V gene lookup returns CDR1 MRHNA and CDR2 SNTAGT. The CDR3 is CASSVTGRDNQPQHF. The CDR3 DNA follows: TGTGCCAGCAGTGTAACAGGGCGGGACAATCAGCCCCAGCATTTT.